The T cell receptor beta chain described here comes from a study of shared clonotypes between healthy human individuals. In the study overall: CD4 naive and CD4 memory each took three plates per donor, while CD8 naive took two and CD8 memory one.

Each sample came from a Caucasian adult donor living in Nashville, Tennessee. Study processing details: With immunoSEQ giving junction-only sequences and no quality scores, filtering differed. Measured with immunoSEQ multiplex PCR; TCRdb has only the in-frame clones, and not every one. V and J calls and clone size follow that table, whereas D and trimming were derived from the DNA. The sample yields approximately 1,500,000 clones, around 98% seen once. Germline trimming cut 3 bases from V and 13 bases from J; bases unmatched to any gene: 6. The CDR3 extends over 11 amino acids. Germline CDR1 and CDR2: SGHDN and FVKESK.

Sequences were obtained from naive CD4+ T cells sorted from blood. Subset meaning: CD45RA+ positively selected. The source is a man aged 30 to 45 in good health. The rearrangement joins TRBV14 to TRBJ2-7; 7 bases agree with TRBD1. This chain's CDR3 is CASSHGGTAYF. The CDR3 region has the DNA TGTGCCAGCAGCCACGGTGGGACAGCTTACTTC.